These 25 T cell receptor beta chains share one sample of origin, sequenced in a study of T cells in tumors and immune-related adverse events. Assay used: immunoSEQ multiplex PCR; TCRdb lists only in-frame clones, some missing. The sample contains tens of thousands of clones, 75% to 95% of which appear only once. The material was lymph node tissue, obtained from a patient treated with anti-PD-1 therapy. Receptors were obtained from a female donor with metastatic renal cell carcinoma.

The chain is built from TRBV30 and TRBJ2-2; D not resolved. The CDR3 length is 15 residues. Trimming took 2 bases from V and 0 from J, leaving 10 bases between them. The germline gives CDR1 GTSNPN, CDR2 SVGIG (reference sequence). The CDR3 here is CAWSNWRSNTGELFF. CDR3 sequence (DNA): TGTGCCTGGAGTAATTGGCGGTCGAACACCGGGGAGCTGTTTTTT.

The V call is TRBV6-1, the J call TRBJ1-3, with D unresolved. The V gene's germline CDR1 is MNHNS and CDR2 SASEGT. This CDR3 contains 15 residues. Trimming stripped 7 bases from V and 4 bases from J, with 17 bases between. For the CDR3, the DNA is TGTGCCAGCAACACTGTTCGAGGTTACGGAAACACCATATATTTT. This codes for CASNTVRGYGNTIYF.

The chain combines TRBV15 with TRBJ2-3; TRBD1 matches at 8 bases. Germline V gives CDR1 LNHNV, CDR2 YYDKDF (reference sequence). J was trimmed by 3 bases and V by 1 base; bases with no gene match: 6. The length of the CDR3 is 16 residues. The DNA for the CDR3 is TGTGCCACCAGCAGAGGGGCCAGGGGGCGGACAGATACGCAGTATTTT. Translation gives CATSRGARGRTDTQYF.

The V and J genes are TRBV19 and TRBJ1-6; D ambiguous. This CDR3 has 16 residues. Germline V gene sequence: CDR1 LNHDA, CDR2 SQIVND (reference sequence). The V end lost 3 bases, the J end lost 8 bases, and 17 bases lay between the germline ends. CDR3 protein: CASSIRVQVEDSPLHF. CDR3 coding DNA: TGTGCCAGTAGTATCAGAGTCCAGGTGGAGGATTCACCCCTCCACTTT.

This chain links TRBV7-8 with TRBJ2-6; D gene unclear. There are 16 residues in the CDR3. V dropped 1 base and J dropped 3 bases, with 10 bases sitting between them. In germline, CDR1 is SGHVS, CDR2 FQNEAQ. Written as DNA, the CDR3 is TGTGCCAGCAGCTTAGAACCAGCGCATGGGGCCAACGTCCTGACTTTC. Translated, it gives CASSLEPAHGANVLTF. The full variable domain, its missing parts supplied by reference TRBV7-8 and TRBJ2-6, is GAGVSQSPRYKVAKRGQDVALRCDPISGHVSLFWYQQALGQGPEFLTYFQNEAQLDKSGLPSDRFFAERPEGSVSTLKIQRTQQEDSAVYLCASSLEPAHGANVLTFGAGSRLTVL.

This sequence joins TRBV6-5 and TRBJ2-1; D gene uncertain. V shed 4 bases and J shed 4 bases, with 11 bases lying between them. Germline CDR1 is MNHEY and CDR2 is SVGAGI. The CDR3 extends over 14 amino acids. The DNA of the CDR3 is TGTGCCAGCAGTTTATATGACAAATACAATGAGCAGTTCTTC. Its protein product is CASSLYDKYNEQFF.

The rearrangement links TRBV5-1 to TRBJ1-6; TRBD1 matches 8 bases. The trim removed 4 bases at V and 4 bases at J, leaving 4 bases unmatched. The CDR3 runs to 15 residues. Per germline, CDR1 SGHRS and CDR2 YFSETQ. CDR3 nucleotide sequence: TGCGCCAGCAGCGGCCGGACAGGGTATAATTCACCCCTCCACTTT. Amino acid sequence: CASSGRTGYNSPLHF.

This chain joins TRBV5-4 and TRBJ2-5; 8 bases align to TRBD1. Germline V lookup: CDR1 SGHNT, CDR2 YYREEE (reference sequence). V dropped 4 bases and J dropped 4; count of bases not matched to a gene: 6. The CDR3 covers 14 residues. CDR3 in DNA: TGTGCCAGCAGCCCTTGGACAGGGCGAGAGACCCAGTACTTC. Protein sequence: CASSPWTGRETQYF.

Comments on this clone: The DNA is omitted, as the CDR3 cannot be located on it reliably, and the CDR3 follows TCRdb's listing. The V gene is TRBV30, the J gene TRBJ1-4. The V gene's germline CDR1 is GTSNPN and CDR2 SVGIG (reference sequence). The CDR3 length equals 11 residues, ends included. CDR3 amino acids: CAWGLGSRVFF.

The rearrangement links TRBV19 to TRBJ1-6, with 7 bases identical to TRBD1. J lost 6 bases, V lost 9 bases, and 8 bases had no gene match. Germline assignment: CDR1 LNHDA and CDR2 SQIVND (reference sequence). This CDR3 is built from 14 residues. CDR3 amino acids: CASDTRDSNSPLHF. As DNA, the CDR3 is TGTGCCAGCGACACCCGGGACAGTAATTCACCCCTCCACTTT.

The rearrangement joins TRBV5-1 to TRBJ1-2; possibly TRBD1 for D (5 bases). V lost 0 bases, J lost 7 bases, and 7 bases lay in between. Germline CDR1 reads SGHRS; CDR2 reads YFSETQ. CDR3 length equals 12 residues. CDR3 nucleotides: TGCGCCAGCAGCTTGGATGGGGGTGGCTACACCTTC. It is translated as CASSLDGGGYTF.

J is TRBJ2-3 and V is TRBV10-3; TRBD2 matches at 9 bases. The J segment lost 5 bases and the V segment lost 6 bases, leaving 9 bases of the junction unmatched. Germline-derived CDR1 and CDR2 are ENHRY and SYGVKD. The CDR3 loop spans 15 amino acids. This chain's CDR3 is CAISVAGAGGDTQYF. CDR3 in DNA: TGTGCCATCAGCGTAGCGGGGGCCGGGGGAGATACGCAGTATTTT.

The chain joins TRBV28 to TRBJ1-5; unclear D gene. Trimming removed 6 bases at V and 0 bases at J, with 3 bases between. This CDR3 comprises 12 residues. The germline CDR1 and CDR2 sequences are MDHEN and SYDVKM. As DNA, the CDR3 is TGTGCCAGCAGCCATAGCAATCAGCCCCAGCATTTT. This translates into CASSHSNQPQHF.

The chain combines TRBV4-2 with TRBJ1-3; a possible D gene is TRBD1 (6 bases). CDR3 length equals 18 residues. Germline loops: CDR1 LGHNA, CDR2 YNFKEQ. Trimming shortened V by 0 bases and J by 4 bases, and 19 bases separated the two germline ends. The CDR3 loop is CASSQDGSGASRGNTIYF. CDR3 in DNA: TGTGCCAGCAGCCAAGACGGATCAGGGGCTTCGCGGGGAAACACCATATATTTT.

This clone has only a few counts. The chain employs TRBV19 and TRBJ1-1; TRBD1 might be the D (6 bases). This CDR3 has 14 amino acids. Trimming took 3 bases from V and 1 from J, leaving 9 bases between them. Germline assignment: CDR1 LNHDA and CDR2 SQIVND (reference sequence). CDR3 sequence (DNA): TGTGCCAGTAGTATTTGGGGACAGAACACTGAAGCTTTCTTT. This gives the protein CASSIWGQNTEAFF.

This clone is a singleton in its sample. The chain is built from TRBV27 and TRBJ2-7, with D perhaps matching TRBD1 (5 bases). The germline V gene encodes CDR1 MNHEY and CDR2 SMNVEV (reference sequence). The CDR3 has 12 amino acids. V lost 4 bases and J 6 bases, leaving 10 bases between the germline ends. The CDR3 nucleotides are TGTGCCAGCAGTTACCCCCAGGGCGAGCAGTACTTC. This encodes CASSYPQGEQYF.

This rearrangement joins TRBV27 to TRBJ2-2; TRBD2 agrees at 8 bases. Germline V gene sequence: CDR1 MNHEY, CDR2 SMNVEV (reference sequence). CDR3 length equals 15 residues. Trimming took 4 bases from V and 6 from J; bases not matched to a gene: 7. For the CDR3, the DNA is TGTGCCAGCAGTTCCGGGAGGGTATTGGCCGGGGAGCTGTTTTTT. Protein: CASSSGRVLAGELFF.

This chain connects TRBV2 to TRBJ2-1; the match to TRBD2 covers 14 bases. The CDR3 is made up of 14 amino acids. Germline lookup yields CDR1 SNHLY and CDR2 FYNNEI. The V and J ends lost 7 bases and 7 bases, in that order; junction bases with no gene match: 3. The CDR3 DNA reads as TGTGCCAGCACGACTAGCGGGGGGGCAAATGAGCAGTTCTTC. It codes for CASTTSGGANEQFF. Complete variable domain (other parts from reference TRBV2 and TRBJ2-1): EPEVTQTPSHQVTQMGQEVILRCVPISNHLYFYWYRQILGQKVEFLVSFYNNEISEKSEIFDDQFSVERPDGSNFTLKIRSTKLEDSAMYFCASTTSGGANEQFFGPGTRLTVL.

The V and J genes are TRBV6-5 and TRBJ1-2; weak D call: TRBD1 (5 bases). The V end lost 2 bases, the J end lost 8 bases, and 12 bases lay between the germline ends. Germline V lookup: CDR1 MNHEY, CDR2 SVGAGI. The CDR3 length is 13 residues. The chain's CDR3 is CASSYLRDEGYTF. The CDR3 DNA reads TGTGCCAGCAGTTACCTCAGGGATGAGGGCTACACCTTC.

This chain uses TRBV7-6 with TRBJ2-2; TRBD1 matches at 9 bases. V lost 1 base and J lost 15; bases outside the gene matches: 6. Germline assignment: CDR1 SGHVS and CDR2 FNYEAQ. The CDR3 sequence is 13 residues long. The DNA for the CDR3 is TGTGCCAGCAGCTTAGGACAGGGGGACGCGGTGTTTTTT. Residues: CASSLGQGDAVFF.

This chain connects TRBV5-4 to TRBJ2-7, with 9 positions matching TRBD2. Trimming took 4 bases from V and 2 from J; bases not matched to a gene: 4. This CDR3 has 14 amino acids. In germline, CDR1 is SGHNT, CDR2 YYREEE (reference sequence). The CDR3 sequence is CASSVTSGAYEQYF. CDR3 coding DNA: TGTGCCAGCAGCGTGACTAGCGGTGCCTACGAGCAGTACTTC.

The chain is built from TRBV15 and TRBJ1-1; D gene uncertain. Between the trimmed V and J ends, which lost 0 bases and 0 bases, there was a span of 5 bases. In germline, CDR1 is LNHNV, CDR2 YYDKDF (reference sequence). The length of the CDR3 is 14 residues. CDR3 loop: CATSRDPLNTEAFF. The CDR3, as DNA: TGTGCCACCAGCAGAGATCCCCTGAACACTGAAGCTTTCTTT. Based on the CDR3 plus reference TRBV15 and TRBJ1-1, the full variable domain is DAMVIQNPRYQVTQFGKPVTLSCSQTLNHNVMYWYQQKSSQAPKLLFHYYDKDFNNEADTPDNFQSRRPNTSFCFLDIRSPGLGDTAMYLCATSRDPLNTEAFFGQGTRLTVV.

The chain joins TRBV29-1 to TRBJ2-1, with TRBD2 matching 15 bases. The V and J ends lost 6 bases and 9 bases, in that order; junction bases with no gene match: 3. The CDR3 totals 13 residues. Germline loops: CDR1 SQVTM, CDR2 ANQGSEA. CDR3 sequence reads: CSVAGLAGGEQFF. CDR3 DNA sequence: TGCAGCGTAGCGGGACTAGCGGGAGGTGAGCAGTTCTTC.

The V gene is TRBV7-8, the J gene TRBJ1-3, with D uncertain. The V gene's germline CDR1 is SGHVS and CDR2 FQNEAQ. V lost 1 base, J lost 1 base, and 8 bases lay in between. This CDR3 has 15 residues. DNA of the CDR3: TGTGCCAGCAGCTTAGATGCGGGATCTGGAAACACCATATATTTT. This codes for CASSLDAGSGNTIYF.

V usage is TRBV30 and J usage is TRBJ2-3, with D unresolved. The CDR3 has 12 amino acids. Trimming removed 1 base from V and 6 bases from J, with 8 bases in between. The germline gives CDR1 GTSNPN, CDR2 SVGIG (reference sequence). CDR3 bases: TGTGCCTGGAGTGCGGAGTGGGATACGCAGTATTTT. Its protein product is CAWSAEWDTQYF.